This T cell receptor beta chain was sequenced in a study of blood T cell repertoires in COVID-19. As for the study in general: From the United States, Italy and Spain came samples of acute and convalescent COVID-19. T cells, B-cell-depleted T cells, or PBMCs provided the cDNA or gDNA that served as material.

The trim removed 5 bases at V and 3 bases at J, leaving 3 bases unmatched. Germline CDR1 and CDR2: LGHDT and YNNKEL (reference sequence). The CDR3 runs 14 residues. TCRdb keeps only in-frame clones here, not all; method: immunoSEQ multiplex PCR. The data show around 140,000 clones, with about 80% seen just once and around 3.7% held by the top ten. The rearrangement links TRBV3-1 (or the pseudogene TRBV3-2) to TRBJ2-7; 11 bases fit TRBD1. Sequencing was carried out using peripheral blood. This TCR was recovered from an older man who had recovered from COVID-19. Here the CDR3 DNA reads TGTGCCAGCAGCGGGACAGGGGGGGACTACGAGCAGTACTTC. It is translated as CASSGTGGDYEQYF.